This entry lists 12 T cell receptor beta chains sequenced from one sample in a study of identical twins. TCRdb called the 5' RACE reads again in MiXCR, with one record for every CDR3 protein. This sample has roughly 750,000 distinct CDR3 sequences, with 21% found just once. These data were also reused for a study on T cells expressing NK-cell markers.

Specimen: PBMCs. The receptors come from a woman younger than 35 in good health.

The J gene is TRBJ2-7, the V gene TRBV7-3, with a possible D match to TRBD1 (5 bases). V lost 2 bases to trimming and J lost 1 base, with 12 bases between them. Germline V gene lookup returns CDR1 SGHTA and CDR2 FQGTGA. The CDR3 is 15 residues long. This chain's CDR3 is CASSLGPTGSYEQYF. CDR3 nucleotides: TGTGCCAGCAGCTTAGGCCCTACAGGATCCTACGAGCAGTACTTC.

This clonotype was seen a few times. The chain carries TRBV20-1 and TRBJ1-4; 12 bases agree with TRBD1. This CDR3 has 16 residues. CDR1 and CDR2 (germline): DFQATT, SNEGSKA (reference sequence). J was trimmed by 5 bases and V by 6 bases; bases with no gene match: 10. CDR3 sequence: CSAPGTGGAENEKLFF. CDR3 sequence (DNA): TGCAGTGCCCCCGGGACAGGGGGCGCGGAGAATGAAAAACTGTTTTTT.

This chain uses TRBV29-1 with TRBJ2-1; a possible D gene is TRBD2 (7 bases). Germline CDR1 SQVTM, CDR2 ANQGSEA. The CDR3 loop spans 14 amino acids. Trimming shortened V by 0 bases and J by 8 bases, and 14 bases separated the two germline ends. The CDR3 is CSVEEGSGGDEQFF. The CDR3 coding sequence is TGCAGCGTTGAAGAAGGGTCGGGGGGCGATGAGCAGTTCTTC.

The table lists this clonotype with many counts. This chain joins TRBV11-3 and TRBJ2-1; the match to TRBD1 covers 8 bases. CDR1 is SGHNT and CDR2 is YENEEA in the germline V gene. V lost 5 bases to trimming and J lost 6 bases; unmatched junction nucleotides: 12. CDR3 size: 16 residues. The CDR3 nucleotides read TGTGCCAGCAGCCCACAGGGGGACCCTTCGTTCAATGAGCAGTTCTTC. Its protein is CASSPQGDPSFNEQFF.

This clonotype showed up many times. Mismatch with germline at one junction end may stem from a read error. V and J are TRBV12-3 or TRBV12-4 and TRBJ2-7; weak D call: TRBD2 (6 bases). CDR3 length equals 14 residues. The CDR3 nucleotides read TGCGCCAGCAGCTTGGGCCGCGGGACCTACGAGCAGTACTTC. Translated: CASSLGRGTYEQYF.

This clonotype was observed a few times. The chain combines TRBV6-5 with TRBJ2-5; either TRBD1 or TRBD2 may supply D (5 bases each). V shed 3 bases and J shed 1 base, with 9 bases lying between them. Germline V gene data show CDR1 as MNHEY and CDR2 as SVGAGI. The CDR3 is made up of 14 amino acids. The CDR3 reads CASSYIGGQETQYF. In DNA form, the CDR3 reads TGTGCCAGCAGTTATATTGGGGGCCAAGAGACCCAGTACTTC.

This clonotype was observed a few times. The rearrangement links TRBV27 to TRBJ2-1; D might be TRBD1 (6 bases). CDR3 length: 14 residues. From germline, CDR1 is MNHEY and CDR2 SMNVEV (reference sequence). Trimming shortened V by 5 bases and J by 6 bases, and 14 bases separated the two germline ends. DNA of the CDR3: TGTGCCAGCAGTCCCGGGGCAGGGGTCAATGAGCAGTTCTTC. Amino acid sequence: CASSPGAGVNEQFF.

The rearrangement joins TRBV6-5 to TRBJ1-1; D is uncertain. The CDR3 spans 14 residues. The ends were cut back, 0 bases at V and 8 bases at J, with 13 bases in the middle. Germline CDR1 and CDR2: MNHEY and SVGAGI. The CDR3 nucleotides are TGTGCCAGCAGTTACTCACCCGAGGTGGGGGAAGCTTTCTTT. Residues: CASSYSPEVGEAFF.

The CDR3: CASSAGRGAGELFF. The CDR3 nucleotides are TGTGCCAGCAGCGCGGGGCGAGGGGCCGGGGAGCTGTTTTTT. The chain joins TRBV7-3 to TRBJ2-2; tentative D call: TRBD2 (6 bases). The V end lost 5 bases, the J end lost 6 bases, and 13 bases lay between the germline ends. The CDR3 runs to 14 residues. Germline V gene lookup returns CDR1 SGHTA and CDR2 FQGTGA. Full variable domain (rest looked up from reference TRBV7-3 and TRBJ2-2): GAGVSQTPSNKVTEKGKYVELRCDPISGHTALYWYRQSLGQGPEFLIYFQGTGAADDSGLPNDRFFAVRPEGSVSTLKIQRTERGDSAVYLCASSAGRGAGELFFGEGSRLTVL.

Here the CDR3 DNA reads TGTGCCAGCGGGGACTTTTACACAGATACGCAGTATTTT. The encoded protein is CASGDFYTDTQYF. The rearrangement joins TRBV7-2 to TRBJ2-3; TRBD2 might be the D (6 bases). The germline gives CDR1 SGHTA, CDR2 FQGNSA. V was shortened by 8 bases and J by 2 bases, with 11 bases between the two germline ends. CDR3 length: 13 amino acids.

This clonotype has at least ten counts. This rearrangement joins TRBV2 to TRBJ1-4, with 7 positions matching TRBD1. CDR1 and CDR2 (germline): SNHLY, FYNNEI. The CDR3 has 15 residues. Trimming removed 7 bases from V and 6 bases from J; junction bases left unmatched: 11. The CDR3 here is CASKWIRGSDEKLFF. As DNA, the CDR3 is TGTGCCAGCAAATGGATCAGGGGGAGCGATGAAAAACTGTTTTTT. The whole variable domain, filled in from reference TRBV2 and TRBJ1-4, reads EPEVTQTPSHQVTQMGQEVILRCVPISNHLYFYWYRQILGQKVEFLVSFYNNEISEKSEIFDDQFSVERPDGSNFTLKIRSTKLEDSAMYFCASKWIRGSDEKLFFGSGTQLSVL.

CDR3 in amino acids: CASSLGAVAHEQYF. CDR3 sequence (DNA): TGTGCCAGCAGTTTGGGCGCCGTAGCCCACGAGCAGTACTTC. The J gene is TRBJ2-7, the V gene TRBV12-3 or TRBV12-4; no firm D call. V gave up 3 bases and J gave up 5 bases, with 14 bases separating them. CDR3 length equals 14 residues.